Listed below are T cell receptor beta chains from one sample, sequenced in a study of OX40 agonist ivuxolimab in advanced cancers. Sequencing was performed with immunoSEQ multiplex PCR; in TCRdb, only in-frame clones are kept and a portion is missing. Of tens of thousands of clones listed, roughly 80% are singletons. Source: CD4+ or CD8+ T cells sorted from blood, taken in a trial of the OX40 agonist ivuxolimab. The receptors were sampled from an adult with an advanced solid tumor such as melanoma, head and neck, liver or kidney cancer. CDR3s include the opening cysteine and the closing phenylalanine or tryptophan. The D gene is left open where the match is weak. Clone size is given for some rows only: seen once, a few or many times, or a class if the clone is expanded.

V gene: TRBV6-6; D gene: -; clone size: -; J gene: TRBJ2-2; CDR3 DNA: TGTGCCAGCAGTTACACGGGGGCCGCGAACACCGGGGAGCTGTTTTTT; CDR3 protein: CASSYTGAANTGELFF
V gene: TRBV19; D gene: -; clone size: -; J gene: TRBJ1-5; CDR3 DNA: TGTGCCACCGACGGACGCCGCCAGGAGCCCCAGCATTTT; CDR3 protein: CATDGRRQEPQHF
V gene: TRBV25-1; D gene: TRBD1; clone size: -; J gene: TRBJ1-4; CDR3 DNA: TGTGCCAGCAGTGATCGGGGACAGGGGACGACTAATGAAAAACTGTTTTTT; CDR3 protein: CASSDRGQGTTNEKLFF
V gene: TRBV7-3; D gene: -; clone size: few; J gene: TRBJ2-1; CDR3 DNA: TGTGCCAGCAGCCTACCCGGACCCCTGGGCAATGAGCAGTTCTTC; CDR3 protein: CASSLPGPLGNEQFF
V gene: TRBV10-3; D gene: -; clone size: -; J gene: TRBJ2-5; CDR3 DNA: TGTGCCATCAGTAAGGGACTCGGGGGGACCCAGTACTTC; CDR3 protein: CAISKGLGGTQYF
V gene: TRBV18; D gene: -; clone size: -; J gene: TRBJ1-5; CDR3 DNA: TGTGCCAGCTCACCACCGGGAGGGGTTAGCAATCAGCCCCAGCATTTT; CDR3 protein: CASSPPGGVSNQPQHF
V gene: TRBV19; D gene: -; clone size: -; J gene: TRBJ2-1; CDR3 DNA: TGTGCCAGTGAGGGGGGGCCCTCCTACAATGAGCAGTTCTTC; CDR3 protein: CASEGGPSYNEQFF
V gene: TRBV15; D gene: TRBD2; clone size: -; J gene: TRBJ2-1; CDR3 DNA: TGTGCCACCAGCAGAGATTGGGGCGGGAGGGCCTTGGGATACAATGAGCAGTTCTTC; CDR3 protein: CATSRDWGGRALGYNEQFF
V gene: TRBV9; D gene: -; clone size: once; J gene: TRBJ2-2; CDR3 DNA: TGTGCCAGCAGCGTTGCAGGGGAGCTGTTTTTT; CDR3 protein: CASSVAGELFF
V gene: TRBV18; D gene: TRBD2; clone size: -; J gene: TRBJ2-1; CDR3 DNA: TGTGCCAGCTCACCAAGCGGGAGTGTTAACAATGAGCAGTTCTTC; CDR3 protein: CASSPSGSVNNEQFF
V gene: TRBV19; D gene: -; clone size: -; J gene: TRBJ2-2; CDR3 DNA: TGTGCCAGTAGTATAGCGGACAAGGGGGAGCTGTTTTTT; CDR3 protein: CASSIADKGELFF
V gene: TRBV2; D gene: -; clone size: -; J gene: TRBJ2-1; CDR3 DNA: TGTGCCAGCAGTGAAGCGTGGCAGGGGAATGACCCAGAGCAGTTCTTC; CDR3 protein: CASSEAWQGNDPEQFF
V gene: TRBV7-3; D gene: TRBD2; clone size: -; J gene: TRBJ2-7; CDR3 DNA: TGTGCCAGCCTTAATATCCCGGGAGGGCCTGCGGAGGAGCAGTACTTC; CDR3 protein: CASLNIPGGPAEEQYF
V gene: TRBV9; D gene: TRBD1; clone size: -; J gene: TRBJ2-2; CDR3 DNA: TGTGCCAGCAGCGTACGACAGGGACCCGGGGAGCTGTTTTTT; CDR3 protein: CASSVRQGPGELFF
V gene: TRBV11-3; D gene: -; clone size: -; J gene: TRBJ2-3; CDR3 DNA: TGTGCCAGCAGCTCAAGGGGACACACTACGCAGTATTTT; CDR3 protein: CASSSRGHTTQYF
V gene: TRBV4-1; D gene: -; clone size: -; J gene: TRBJ2-1; CDR3 DNA: TGCGCCAGCAGCCAAGGGTGGCGGGGCTACAATGAGCAGTTCTTC; CDR3 protein: CASSQGWRGYNEQFF
V gene: TRBV7-3; D gene: -; clone size: -; J gene: TRBJ2-3; CDR3 DNA: TGTGCCAGCAGCTTAACTGGTGTGGGAGTGGGCACAGATACGCAGTATTTT; CDR3 protein: CASSLTGVGVGTDTQYF
V gene: TRBV5-6; D gene: TRBD2; clone size: -; J gene: TRBJ2-1; CDR3 DNA: TGTGCCAGCTCTACTCCGGGACTAGCGGGGGGGCGCGGAAATGAGCAGTTCTTC; CDR3 protein: CASSTPGLAGGRGNEQFF
V gene: TRBV2; D gene: -; clone size: -; J gene: TRBJ1-6; CDR3 DNA: TGTGCCAGCAAGGAAGGGGTTAATTCACCCCTCCACTTT; CDR3 protein: CASKEGVNSPLHF
V gene: TRBV2; D gene: TRBD2; clone size: -; J gene: TRBJ2-3; CDR3 DNA: TGTGCCAGCAGTAAACTAGCGGGGAACCCAGATACGCAGTATTTT; CDR3 protein: CASSKLAGNPDTQYF
V gene: TRBV7-3; D gene: -; clone size: -; J gene: TRBJ1-1; CDR3 DNA: TGTGCCAGCAGCTTAACTGCATCAGGGAGTGGTACTGAAGCTTTCTTT; CDR3 protein: CASSLTASGSGTEAFF
V gene: TRBV19; D gene: TRBD2; clone size: -; J gene: TRBJ2-1; CDR3 DNA: TGTGCCAGTACCAGACAGAGCGGGGGACGGAACTACAATGAGCAGTTCTTC; CDR3 protein: CASTRQSGGRNYNEQFF